This entry concerns a single T cell receptor (beta chain). Its antigen is still unknown. It has no much larger one-base neighbor in the sample; base qualities were not kept. The immunoSEQ Assay, a bias-controlled multiplex PCR, was used to amplify TCRbeta CDR3 regions from genomic DNA. The authors' pipeline ran thus. Nucleated cell counts per sample were estimated from amplification of reference gene primers within the assay. To quantify the absolute abundance of each unique TCRbeta CDR3 rearrangement, sequence reads were collapsed and filtered. For each sample, productive Simpson clonality was calculated as the square root of Simpson's diversity index over productive rearrangements. As stored in TCRdb, this immuneACCESS dataset retains in-frame rearrangements with V and J assigned. A fraction of the clones does not appear; measured against another copy, unresolved V genes explain less than half of the discrepancy, and the remainder lacks a known reason. V, J and clone size derive from that table, while D and trimming were established from the DNA sequence. The sample records 450,000 or so clones, roughly 90% of which are singletons. The leading ten clones occupy about 1.6% of the sample.

The sample is drawn from a study of blood T cell repertoires in COVID-19 (dated by TCRdb to the early 2020s). As for the study more broadly: Collaborator samples came from the United States, Italy and Spain and covered acute and convalescent phases of COVID-19. Samples were obtained from the ongoing ImmuneRACE study (first 160 participants) and from 1,254 subjects provided by 6 global collaborators. Where available, HLA class I and class II types were obtained from metadata supplied by the sample provider rather than from assay-based typing. The dataset comprised deeply sampled blood TCRbeta repertoires from subjects exposed to, actively infected with, or recovered from COVID-19. The repertoires were released in a freely available public database meant as a resource for research on the immune response to SARS-CoV-2. The material from the prospective study consisted of cDNA or gDNA derived from T cells, B-cell-depleted T cells, or PBMCs. The sample metadata nearly always contained a de-identified subject ID, COVID-19 status, age in years and sex. Findings and caveats that apply to the study as a whole: How much clinical and demographic metadata was included differed by source and by participant, and the metadata was provided uncurated.

Trimming takes 4 bases from V and 4 bases from J, and the germline ends sit 16 bases apart. Reading from cysteine to phenylalanine, the CDR3 counts 14 amino acids. The only DNA kept is the CDR3, 42 bases in frame from the first base. CDR1 and CDR2, looked up from the germline V gene, are SQVTM and ANQGSEA. One collaborating source in Seattle enrolled patients while the patients were actively infected and followed the patients over time throughout the course of disease. Whole blood was collected in K2EDTA tubes by collaborating institutions according to the institutions' own protocols. For TCRbeta analysis, collaborators shipped samples as frozen whole blood, isolated PBMCs, or DNA extracted from either of those sample types.

The V gene is TRBV29-1 and the J gene is TRBJ1-1; D gene: possibly TRBD1, on 6 matching bases. Sequencing used peripheral blood. The sequence was obtained from a woman between 40 and 50 years old with COVID-19, enrolled during active disease. The CDR3 loop reads CSVGGRGIGTEAFF. In nucleotide form, the sequence is TGCAGCGTTGGAGGGAGGGGGATCGGCACTGAAGCTTTCTTT.